The clone carrying this T cell receptor (beta chain) was seen a handful of times. The record originates from a study of blood T cells in healthy people across ages. Between the trimmed V and J ends, which lost 0 bases and 0 bases, there was a span of 5 bases. This CDR3 has 15 residues. Germline V gives CDR1 KGHDR, CDR2 SFDVKD. Primers used in a second PCR of about 6 to 11 cycles were a sample-barcoded 5' primer and a J-beta primer mix. TCRdb itself ran the 5' RACE reads through MiXCR, one entry per CDR3 protein. The table has some 1,500,000 distinct CDR3 sequences, about 42% seen once; the top ten hold over 3.5%.

V usage is TRBV24-1 and J usage is TRBJ2-1, with D unclear. Sequencing used blood. The origin of this receptor is a woman aged 18-35 years in good health. In DNA form, the CDR3 reads TGTGCCACCAGTGATTTGTCCAGCTCCTACAATGAGCAGTTCTTC. Protein: CATSDLSSSYNEQFF.